The source of this T cell receptor (beta chain) is a study of T cell responses to AZD1222 COVID-19 vaccine. This CDR3 comprises 14 residues. V lost 5 bases to trimming and J lost 9 bases; unmatched junction nucleotides: 6. Germline-derived CDR1 and CDR2 are SGHTA and FQGNSA. Libraries were prepared by immunoSEQ multiplex PCR; TCRdb keeps only in-frame clonotypes and omits some of them. The sample consists of some 150,000 clones, 75% to 95% of them appearing once. Overall study findings and caveats: Regions left unmutated in variants are reportedly the target of nearly half of spike-specific TCRs.

Turning to this clone: Its antigen is unidentified.

The chain recombines TRBV7-2 with TRBJ2-1; 11 positions match TRBD1. The TCR sequence derives from an adult in good health. The sequencing here drew on peripheral blood, taken on day 0 of AZD1222 vaccination. The CDR3 DNA is TGTGCCAGCAGCATGGACAGGGGGCCAGGTGAGCAGTTCTTC. The encoded protein is CASSMDRGPGEQFF.